This TCR beta chain was retrieved from a study of regulatory T cells in long-lasting Graves disease. At the level of the study: Persistent cases were those of Graves' disease that involved over 5 years of antithyroid drugs with positive TSH receptor antibodies. Whole-study findings and limits: Accuracy was perhaps lowered by the small sample size. Persistent Graves' patients had lower TCR diversity than newly diagnosed ones.

The table lists this clonotype with many counts. Its matching antigen is unknown. Time point noted: persistent/refractory GD, antithyroid drugs over 5 years with positive TRAb. PBMC RNA served as the TCR library source. Relying on iRepertoire HTBI primers and Arm-PCR of CDR3 regions, the team built TCR beta libraries. TCRdb passed the multiplex PCR reads through MiXCR, listing each CDR3 protein once. The sample holds roughly 500,000 distinct CDR3 sequences, 20% to 25% seen once. The starting material was peripheral blood mononuclear cells (PBMCs), obtained when the disease was refractory, from a patient treated with antithyroid drugs. This TCR was recovered from a female donor with Graves disease.

CDR3 sequence: CASESEGEKLFF. In nucleotides, the CDR3 is TGTGCCAGCGAGTCCGAGGGGGAAAAACTGTTTTTT. The chain employs TRBV28 and TRBJ1-4; D perhaps matches TRBD1 (5 bases). Trimming cost V 8 bases and J 8 bases, with 12 bases left between them. From germline, CDR1 is MDHEN and CDR2 SYDVKM. The CDR3 sequence is 12 residues long.